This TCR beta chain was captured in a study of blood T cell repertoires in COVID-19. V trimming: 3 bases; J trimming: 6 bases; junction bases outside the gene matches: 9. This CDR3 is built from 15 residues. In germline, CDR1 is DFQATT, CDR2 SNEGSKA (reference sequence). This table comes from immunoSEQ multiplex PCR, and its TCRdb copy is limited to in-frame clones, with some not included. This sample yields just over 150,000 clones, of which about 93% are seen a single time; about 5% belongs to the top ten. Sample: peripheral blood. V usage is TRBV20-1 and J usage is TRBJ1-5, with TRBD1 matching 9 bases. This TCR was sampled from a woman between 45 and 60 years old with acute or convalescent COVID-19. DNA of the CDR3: TGCAGTGCTAGTCACGGACAGGGGATGATTCAGCCCCAGCATTTT. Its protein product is CSASHGQGMIQPQHF.